This T cell receptor (beta chain) is drawn from a study of low-dose radiotherapy and immunotherapy resistance in tumors. Study at large: Fractions of 0.5 Gy went to Cohort 1 every 2 weeks, totaling 6.5 Gy.

J gave up 0 bases and V 7 bases, and 13 bases lay outside the gene matches. Germline loops: CDR1 MNHEY, CDR2 SVGEGT. CDR3 length: 18 residues. TRAV- and TRBV-specific primers were used for first-strand cDNA, which covered alpha and beta chains. The PCR that amplified TCRs ran for approximately 20 cycles, relying on a constant-region primer and a V-primer adapter. TCRdb called the reads again in MiXCR, with one record for every CDR3 protein. The sample contains nearly 60,000 distinct CDR3 sequences, about 23% of which appear only once. This sample's time point: after trial treatment. The treatment was: LDRT plus nivolumab, ipilimumab, low-dose cyclophosphamide and aspirin (RACIN trial). Donors received a regimen that comprised nivolumab, ipilimumab, aspirin, low-dose cyclophosphamide and low-dose radiotherapy.

This chain connects TRBV6-2 or TRBV6-3 to TRBJ2-5, with 11 nucleotides matching TRBD1. This clonotype was obtained from a male donor with prostate cancer. The source was PBMCs, collected after low-dose radiotherapy plus immunotherapy. The CDR3 protein is CASKKADRGQTDQETQYF. The CDR3 nucleotides read TGTGCCAGCAAAAAGGCGGACAGGGGGCAAACGGACCAAGAGACCCAGTACTTC.